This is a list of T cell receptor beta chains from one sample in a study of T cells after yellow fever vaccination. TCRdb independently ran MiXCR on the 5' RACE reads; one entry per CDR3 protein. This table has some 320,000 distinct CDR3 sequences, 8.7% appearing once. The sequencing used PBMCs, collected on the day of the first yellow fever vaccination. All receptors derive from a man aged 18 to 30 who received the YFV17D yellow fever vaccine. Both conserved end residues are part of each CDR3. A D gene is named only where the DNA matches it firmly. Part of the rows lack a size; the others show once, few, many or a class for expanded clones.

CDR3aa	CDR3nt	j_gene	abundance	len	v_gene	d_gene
CASSLATSLTDTQYF	TGTGCCAGCAGTTTAGCGACTAGCCTCACAGATACGCAGTATTTT	TRBJ2-3	-	15	TRBV12-3/TRBV12-4	TRBD2
CSARLGFTDTQYF	TGCAGTGCCCGTCTAGGTTTCACAGATACGCAGTATTTT	TRBJ2-3	-	13	TRBV20-1	-
CASSLLAGASGDTQYF	TGTGCCAGCAGCTTGTTGGCGGGGGCCTCGGGTGATACGCAGTATTTT	TRBJ2-3	few	16	TRBV5-5	-
CSVVGTATNEKLFF	TGCAGCGTTGTGGGGACTGCAACTAATGAAAAACTGTTTTTT	TRBJ1-4	-	14	TRBV29-1	-
CASSQAAPTQYF	TGTGCCAGCAGCCAAGCCGCCCCAACGCAGTATTTT	TRBJ2-3	-	12	TRBV4-2	-
CASSWYLGEQYF	TGTGCCAGCAGCTGGTATCTGGGCGAGCAGTACTTC	TRBJ2-7	many	12	TRBV7-2	-
CAIRGDSYEQYF	TGTGCCATCAGGGGGGACAGTTACGAGCAGTACTTC	TRBJ2-7	many	12	TRBV10-3	TRBD1
CASSPGLAPYNEQFF	TGTGCCAGCAGTCCCGGACTAGCCCCCTACAATGAGCAGTTCTTC	TRBJ2-1	few	15	TRBV12-3/TRBV12-4	TRBD2
CASSWGGAEANYGYTF	TGTGCCAGCAGCTGGGGCGGGGCGGAGGCTAACTATGGCTACACCTTC	TRBJ1-2	-	16	TRBV7-9	-
CASSVLDRGTDTQYF	TGTGCCAGCAGCGTCCTCGACAGGGGAACAGATACGCAGTATTTT	TRBJ2-3	-	15	TRBV9	TRBD1
CASTLTGTGSNYGYTF	TGTGCCAGCACTCTAACCGGGACAGGATCTAACTATGGCTACACCTTC	TRBJ1-2	-	16	TRBV6-1	TRBD1
CASSTGQGSALTEAFF	TGTGCCAGCAGCACCGGACAGGGGTCCGCCTTGACTGAAGCTTTCTTT	TRBJ1-1	many	16	TRBV12-3/TRBV12-4	TRBD1
CASSQGLAGGPSTDTQYF	TGCGCCAGCAGCCAAGGACTAGCGGGGGGGCCTAGCACAGATACGCAGTATTTT	TRBJ2-3	few	18	TRBV4-3	TRBD2
CASRGTNGYTF	TGTGCCAGCAGAGGGACAAATGGCTACACCTTC	TRBJ1-2	many	11	TRBV6-5	-
CASSSLQGMNTEAFF	TGTGCCAGCAGTTCTTTACAGGGGATGAACACTGAAGCTTTCTTT	TRBJ1-1	many	15	TRBV6-5	TRBD1
CSARDFGGMTDTQYF	TGCAGTGCTAGAGATTTTGGGGGAATGACAGATACGCAGTATTTT	TRBJ2-3	many	15	TRBV20-1	-
CASSRTAGRTEKLFF	TGTGCCAGCAGCCGCACGGCGGGCAGGACGGAAAAACTGTTTTTT	TRBJ1-4	-	15	TRBV4-2	-
CASSLRRESTDTQYF	TGTGCCAGCAGTTTAAGGCGCGAAAGCACAGATACGCAGTATTTT	TRBJ2-3	few	15	TRBV28	-
CASSQDTPYQETQYF	TGTGCCAGCAGCCAGGACACCCCGTACCAAGAGACCCAGTACTTC	TRBJ2-5	few	15	TRBV14	-
CASELTGSYNEQFF	TGTGCCAGCGAGCTTACAGGCTCCTACAATGAGCAGTTCTTC	TRBJ2-1	-	14	TRBV6-5	-
CASSLGTGPPYNEQFF	TGTGCCAGCAGCTTAGGTACAGGGCCCCCCTACAATGAGCAGTTCTTC	TRBJ2-1	few	16	TRBV7-2	-
CSASISTQTDTQYF	TGCAGTGCTAGTATCTCCACTCAAACAGATACGCAGTATTTT	TRBJ2-3	few	14	TRBV20-1	-
CASSLSTPNTEAFF	TGCGCCAGCAGCCTGTCAACTCCGAACACTGAAGCTTTCTTT	TRBJ1-1	few	14	TRBV5-1	-
CASSQETGANTGELFF	TGCGCCAGCAGCCAAGAGACGGGGGCCAACACCGGGGAGCTGTTTTTT	TRBJ2-2	many	16	TRBV4-3	-
CASRPPGQRNEKLFF	TGTGCCAGCAGACCCCCGGGACAGAGAAATGAAAAACTGTTTTTT	TRBJ1-4	-	15	TRBV11-2	TRBD1
CASSESGQWRTEAFF	TGTGCCAGCAGTGAATCGGGACAGTGGAGAACTGAAGCTTTCTTT	TRBJ1-1	-	15	TRBV25-1	TRBD1
CATSDGQGAYRNQPQHF	TGTGCCACCAGTGATGGACAGGGGGCCTATCGCAATCAGCCCCAGCATTTT	TRBJ1-5	few	17	TRBV24-1	TRBD1
CASSQFGRATGELFF	TGTGCCAGCAGCCAATTCGGCAGGGCCACCGGGGAGCTGTTTTTT	TRBJ2-2	-	15	TRBV3-1	-
CASSQDGLPRETQYF	TGCGCCAGCAGCCAAGATGGACTCCCACGAGAGACCCAGTACTTC	TRBJ2-5	few	15	TRBV4-1	-
CASSVASGSPDEAFF	TGTGCCAGCAGCGTGGCGTCGGGGAGCCCTGATGAAGCTTTCTTT	TRBJ1-1	few	15	TRBV11-2	-
CASSLWRTADYEQYF	TGTGCCAGCAGCTTATGGCGGACGGCCGATTACGAGCAGTACTTC	TRBJ2-7	-	15	TRBV7-3	-